The subject of this entry is one T cell receptor (beta chain). This entry comes from a study of blood T cell repertoires in COVID-19. CDR1 is LNHDA, CDR2 SQIVND, per germline (reference sequence). V shed 4 bases, J shed 14 bases, and the junction held 25 bases outside the gene matches. The CDR3 has 17 amino acids. The table came from immunoSEQ multiplex PCR; TCRdb's copy has only in-frame clones and leaves some out. The sample has approximately 290,000 clones, 70% to 90% seen once. The gene calls are TRBV19 and TRBJ1-2, with TRBD1 matching over 7 bases. The receptor was isolated from a woman in her thirties who had recovered from COVID-19. The source material was PBMCs or T cells enriched from blood (not recorded which). This chain's CDR3 is CASSTANIRDSQGRRTF. Here the CDR3 DNA reads TGTGCCAGTAGTACTGCCAATATAAGGGACAGCCAGGGGCGACGTACCTTC.